Sequencing of this TCR beta chain was carried out in a study of T cell responses to AZD1222 COVID-19 vaccine. Whole-study results and caveats: Without day 14 samples, only post-peak T cell repertoires were studied. Baseline antibody screening turned up just a handful of seropositive AZD1222 recipients. Donors, mostly white British, included more females; clonal diversity was possibly underestimated. Within unmutated variant regions lay the reported targets of nearly half of spike-specific TCRs.

The CDR3 is made up of 12 amino acids. The V gene lost 5 bases and the J gene lost 8 bases, with 12 bases spanning the gap. To note about this clone: The antigen is undetermined.

The assay was immunoSEQ multiplex PCR, and TCRdb's table has in-frame clones only and misses some. This sample has about 70,000 clones, with about 80% found just once. This receptor was obtained from an adult who received the AZD1222 COVID-19 vaccine. Here the sequenced sample was peripheral blood, taken 28 days after the second AZD1222 dose. This rearrangement joins TRBV12-3 or TRBV12-4 to TRBJ1-1; D is uncertain. The CDR3 loop reads CASSPEPTEAFF. CDR3 DNA sequence: TGTGCCAGCAGTCCTGAACCGACGGAAGCTTTCTTT.